The sequence of this TCR beta chain was determined in a study of OX40 agonist ivuxolimab in advanced cancers. Study background: The drug used for patients, ivuxolimab, was an agonistic anti-OX40 (CD134) antibody. Whole-study findings and limits: Some nonresponders likewise displayed low normalized T-cell clonal expansion. Expanded clones tended on average to be more numerous among CD8+ T cells than CD4+.

TCRdb's table, derived via immunoSEQ multiplex PCR, lists solely in-frame clones and lacks some. The sample consists of tens of thousands of clones, around nine tenths of them appearing once. Germline V gene lookup returns CDR1 LNHNV and CDR2 YYDKDF (reference sequence). V gave up 0 bases and J gave up 7 bases, with 12 bases separating them. This CDR3 is built from 15 residues. Comments on this clone: What it recognizes is unknown.

The gene calls are TRBV15 and TRBJ1-4; the D gene is possibly TRBD1 (5 bases). The TCR sequence derives from an adult with an advanced solid tumor such as melanoma, head and neck, liver or kidney cancer. Here the sequenced sample was CD4+ or CD8+ T cells sorted from blood, taken in a trial of the OX40 agonist ivuxolimab. CDR3 protein: CATSRDWGRSEKLFF. CDR3 sequence (DNA): TGTGCCACCAGCAGAGATTGGGGGAGGAGTGAAAAACTGTTTTTT.